The 32 T cell receptor beta chains given below trace back to one sample, sequenced in a study of blood T cell repertoires in COVID-19. Produced via immunoSEQ multiplex PCR; TCRdb's table is partial and in-frame only. Of about 52,000 clones listed, approximately 83% are singletons. Material for sequencing was peripheral blood. The receptors stem from a human donor in a cohort sampled during active COVID-19.

V is TRBV11-2 and J is TRBJ2-4; 14 bases align to TRBD2. Germline V CDR1 and CDR2: SGHAT, FQNNGV. The CDR3 sequence is 16 residues long. V lost 0 bases, J lost 7 bases, and 2 bases stayed unmatched. Here the CDR3 reads CASSLDGTSGSNIQYF. The CDR3 DNA follows: TGTGCCAGCAGCTTAGACGGGACTAGCGGGAGTAACATTCAGTACTTC.

J is TRBJ1-2 and V is TRBV29-1; TRBD1 might be the D (5 bases). V was shortened by 5 bases and J by 6 bases, with 10 bases between the two germline ends. This CDR3 region has 11 residues. Germline CDR1 SQVTM, CDR2 ANQGSEA. CDR3 in amino acids: CSVRPTDGYTF. The CDR3 DNA reads as TGCAGCGTTCGCCCGACAGATGGCTACACCTTC.

This clone has more than one count but fewer than ten. The rearrangement links TRBV14 to TRBJ1-3; D is undetermined. Trimming stripped 4 bases from V and 0 bases from J, with 7 bases between. Germline values: CDR1 SGHDN, CDR2 FVKESK. The CDR3 has 14 residues. DNA for the CDR3: TGTGCCAGCAGCCTCAGTAACTCTGGAAACACCATATATTTT. Translation gives CASSLSNSGNTIYF.

This sequence joins TRBV28 and TRBJ2-7, with D possibly being TRBD1 (5 bases). The CDR3 covers 13 residues. Germline V lookup: CDR1 MDHEN, CDR2 SYDVKM. The V end was cut by 10 bases, the J end by 3 bases, with 16 bases between. CDR3 nucleotide sequence: TGTGCCACCACGGAAGGGGCCCGCTACGAGCAGTACTTC. Translating it yields CATTEGARYEQYF.

The chain has TRBV3-1 (or the pseudogene TRBV3-2) and TRBJ2-5; 8 bases match TRBD1. The germline V gene has CDR1 LGHDT and CDR2 YNNKEL (reference sequence). The trim removed 4 bases at V and 5 bases at J, leaving 6 bases unmatched. The CDR3 extends over 14 amino acids. CDR3 nucleotide sequence: TGTGCCAGCAGCCGCGGACAGGGCGGGGAGACCCAGTACTTC. Protein: CASSRGQGGETQYF.

Details on this clone: This specimen includes other DNA sequences encoding the same CDR3. V usage is TRBV28 and J usage is TRBJ2-1; 7 bases fit TRBD2. This CDR3 spans 17 amino acids. Trimming cost V 4 bases and J 0 bases; bases outside gene matches: 9. Germline lookup yields CDR1 MDHEN and CDR2 SYDVKM. CDR3 in amino acids: CASSSLSGGSSYNEQFF. CDR3 sequence (DNA): TGTGCCAGCAGTTCCCTAAGTGGCGGGAGCTCCTACAATGAGCAGTTCTTC.

The genes are TRBV4-1 and TRBJ1-2; D may be TRBD1 (6 bases). The V end lost 2 bases, the J end lost 0 bases, and 13 bases lay between the germline ends. The CDR3 extends over 16 amino acids. Germline-derived CDR1 and CDR2 are MGHRA and YSYEKL. In DNA form, the CDR3 reads TGCGCCAGCAGCCAACTCGGCAGGACAGCTAACTATGGCTACACCTTC. Translated, it gives CASSQLGRTANYGYTF.

In its sample, this clone was seen once. The chain is built from TRBV10-2 and TRBJ1-1, with a possible D match to TRBD1 (5 bases). Germline V gene lookup returns CDR1 WSHSY and CDR2 SAAADI. V was trimmed by 3 bases and J by 10 bases, leaving 15 bases between them. The CDR3 has 13 amino acids. CDR3 coding DNA: TGCGCCAGCAGTGATCGGGGGGATGTGGGAGCTTTCTTT. Its translation is CASSDRGDVGAFF.

V and J are TRBV6-5 and TRBJ2-7; possible D gene TRBD2, 7 bases. With 4 bases removed from V and 4 bases from J, the gap between germline ends came to 17 bases. The germline CDR1 and CDR2 sequences are MNHEY and SVGAGI. The CDR3 has 15 amino acids. The CDR3 DNA reads TGTGCCAGCAGTTGGGGAGGGGGGCGCGGGTACGAGCAGTACTTC. Its protein is CASSWGGGRGYEQYF.

The chain has TRBV28 and TRBJ1-5, with 7 bases fitting TRBD1. The CDR3 consists of 15 residues. V was clipped by 6 bases and J by 5 bases; unmatched bases: 10. Germline V gene data show CDR1 as MDHEN and CDR2 as SYDVKM. The CDR3 protein is CASRKGGRVDQPQHF. The CDR3, as DNA: TGTGCCAGCAGAAAAGGGGGCCGGGTCGATCAGCCCCAGCATTTT. The whole variable domain, remainder taken from reference TRBV28 and TRBJ1-5, is DVKVTQSSRYLVKRTGEKVFLECVQDMDHENMFWYRQDPGLGLRLIYFSYDVKMKEKGDIPEGYSVSREKKERFSLILESASTNQTSMYLCASRKGGRVDQPQHFGDGTRLSIL.

The chain combines TRBV6-2 or TRBV6-3 with TRBJ2-3; unclear D gene. CDR1 is MNHEY, CDR2 SVGEGT, per germline. V was trimmed by 2 bases and J by 4 bases, leaving 10 bases between them. This CDR3 is built from 14 residues. CDR3 sequence (DNA): TGTGCCAGCAGTTACACTCAAACCGCAGATACGCAGTATTTT. Translation: CASSYTQTADTQYF.

The V and J genes are TRBV11-2 and TRBJ1-2; 9 bases map to TRBD1. The CDR3 is 15 amino acids. The ends lost 5 bases at V and 4 bases at J; junction bases unmatched: 8. Looked up from germline, CDR1 is SGHAT and CDR2 is FQNNGV. DNA for the CDR3: TGTGCCAGCAGCCACGGGACAGGGATTGCCTATGGCTACACCTTC. The encoded protein is CASSHGTGIAYGYTF. The full variable domain, its missing parts supplied by reference TRBV11-2 and TRBJ1-2, is EAGVAQSPRYKIIEKRQSVAFWCNPISGHATLYWYQQILGQGPKLLIQFQNNGVVDDSQLPKDRFSAERLKGVDSTLKIQPAKLEDSAVYLCASSHGTGIAYGYTFGSGTRLTVV.

The rearrangement joins TRBV10-1 to TRBJ2-3; 10 positions match TRBD2. Germline V CDR1 and CDR2: WNHNN, SYGVQD (reference sequence). V trimming: 2 bases; J trimming: 2 bases; junction bases outside the gene matches: 1. The CDR3 totals 15 residues. The CDR3 nucleotides are TGCGCCAGCAGTGAGACTAGCGGGAACACAGATACGCAGTATTTT. Encoded protein: CASSETSGNTDTQYF.

The gene calls are TRBV6-2 or TRBV6-3 and TRBJ1-2; 8 bases align to TRBD1. V shed 6 bases and J 11 bases; nucleotides not matched to a gene: 11. Germline-derived CDR1 and CDR2 are MNHEY and SVGEGT. This CDR3 is 13 amino acids long. The CDR3 here is CASSPGQGPWYTF. In nucleotides, the CDR3 is TGTGCCAGCAGCCCCGGACAGGGTCCATGGTACACCTTC.

The chain has TRBV6-5 and TRBJ2-7, with TRBD1 matching 7 bases. This CDR3 is 12 amino acids long. The V gene's germline CDR1 is MNHEY and CDR2 SVGAGI. Trimming cost V 7 bases and J 4 bases; bases outside gene matches: 4. The CDR3 coding sequence is TGTGCCAGCACTACAGGGGAATACGAGCAGTACTTC. Amino acid sequence: CASTTGEYEQYF.

The chain couples TRBV9 to TRBJ2-5, with no clear D. With 2 bases removed from V and 3 bases from J, the gap between germline ends came to 17 bases. The CDR3 runs to 16 residues. CDR1 and CDR2 from the germline V gene are SGDLS and YYNGEE. This CDR3 reads CASSVAARRPEETQYF. CDR3 nucleotide sequence: TGTGCCAGCAGCGTCGCTGCGCGGCGGCCCGAAGAGACCCAGTACTTC.

J is TRBJ2-1 and V is TRBV5-1; TRBD2 matches 10 bases. The V segment lost 0 bases and the J segment 15 bases; nucleotides outside the gene matches: 9. Germline V gene sequence: CDR1 SGHRS, CDR2 YFSETQ. This CDR3 region has 14 residues. CDR3: CASSLEDGWTSGFF. Written as DNA, the CDR3 is TGCGCCAGCAGCTTGGAAGACGGCTGGACTAGCGGGTTCTTC.

This chain joins TRBV18 and TRBJ2-1, with a weak D call TRBD1 (6 bases). This CDR3 has 14 residues. CDR1 and CDR2 from the germline V gene are KGHSH and LQKENI. V shed 3 bases and J shed 1 base, with 7 bases lying between them. The CDR3 sequence is CASSPTGSYNEQFF. CDR3 sequence (DNA): TGTGCCAGCTCACCTACAGGGTCCTACAATGAGCAGTTCTTC.

The genes are TRBV5-6 and TRBJ1-4; 8 bases map to TRBD1. The CDR3 is made up of 15 amino acids. V lost 2 bases and J lost 3; bases outside the gene matches: 3. Germline V gives CDR1 SGHDT, CDR2 YYEEEE. CDR3 region: CASSFQGAPNEKLFF. The CDR3 nucleotides read TGTGCCAGCAGCTTCCAGGGGGCGCCTAATGAAAAACTGTTTTTT.

This clone was found once. The rearrangement links TRBV11-2 to TRBJ2-3; 11 nucleotides align to TRBD2. CDR3 length: 14 amino acids. Germline assignment: CDR1 SGHAT and CDR2 FQNNGV. J was trimmed by 9 bases and V by 8 bases; bases with no gene match: 10. The CDR3 sequence is CASVLAGGPLTQYF. In nucleotides, the CDR3 is TGTGCCAGCGTCTTAGCGGGAGGGCCCTTGACGCAGTATTTT.

The chain employs TRBV28 and TRBJ1-1; tentative D call: TRBD1 (6 bases). Trimming left V 5 bases short and J 9 bases short, with 10 bases between. Germline loops: CDR1 MDHEN, CDR2 SYDVKM. CDR3 length: 11 amino acids. CDR3 sequence reads: CASSLQGQAFF. For the CDR3, the DNA is TGTGCCAGCAGTCTTCAGGGGCAAGCTTTCTTT.

This chain joins TRBV7-2 and TRBJ1-2, with TRBD1 matching over 7 bases. The CDR3 sequence is 17 residues long. CDR1 and CDR2 (germline): SGHTA, FQGNSA. The junction had 16 bases not matched to a gene; V was cut back by 2 bases and J by 7 bases. The CDR3 region is CASSLWVRGDRSGGYTF. The DNA of the CDR3 is TGTGCCAGCAGCTTATGGGTCAGGGGGGACCGGAGCGGTGGCTACACCTTC.

The V call is TRBV4-2, the J call TRBJ2-3; 11 bases are a match to TRBD1. The J segment lost 7 bases and the V segment lost 1 base, leaving 4 bases of the junction unmatched. Germline values: CDR1 LGHNA, CDR2 YNFKEQ. The CDR3 is 15 residues long. CDR3 loop: CASSQAGQGVNTQYF. The CDR3, as DNA: TGTGCCAGCAGCCAAGCGGGACAGGGGGTTAATACGCAGTATTTT.

The table lists this clone with a count of one. V usage is TRBV19 and J usage is TRBJ2-1; TRBD2 aligns across 7 bases. Germline lookup yields CDR1 LNHDA and CDR2 SQIVND (reference sequence). The CDR3 is 16 residues long. V gave up 11 bases and J gave up 4 bases; unmatched junction bases: 17. CDR3 loop: CAAGSAGAGGYNEQFF. The DNA of the CDR3 is TGTGCCGCCGGAAGTGCGGGAGCCGGTGGATACAATGAGCAGTTCTTC.

CDR3 loop: CASRPQTGDNSPLHF. The DNA of the CDR3 is TGCGCCAGCAGGCCCCAGACAGGGGATAATTCACCCCTCCACTTT. The chain joins TRBV5-1 to TRBJ1-6, with 8 bases identical to TRBD1. Germline trimming cut 5 bases from V and 5 bases from J; bases unmatched to any gene: 6. Germline-derived CDR1 and CDR2 are SGHRS and YFSETQ. CDR3 size: 15 residues.

The V call is TRBV9, the J call TRBJ1-1, with 7 bases identical to TRBD1. After removal of 2 bases from V and 3 bases from J, the junction contained 4 bases not matched to a gene. There are 14 residues in the CDR3. CDR1 SGDLS and CDR2 YYNGEE come from the germline V gene. CDR3 sequence (DNA): TGTGCCAGCAGCGTCGGCCAGGGGGACACTGAAGCTTTCTTT. Amino acids: CASSVGQGDTEAFF.

The gene calls are TRBV30 and TRBJ1-3; no reliable D call. Germline V gene data show CDR1 as GTSNPN and CDR2 as SVGIG (reference sequence). The V gene lost 1 base and the J gene lost 4 bases, with 5 bases spanning the gap. This CDR3 contains 12 residues. The CDR3 region is CAWSGLGNTIYF. The CDR3 coding sequence is TGTGCCTGGAGTGGACTAGGAAACACCATATATTTT.

The chain couples TRBV18 to TRBJ2-7; a weak D match, TRBD1 (6 bases). Trimming took off 3 bases at V and 7 bases at J, with 13 bases between the two ends. The CDR3 runs to 13 residues. Germline assignment: CDR1 KGHSH and CDR2 LQKENI. The CDR3 nucleotides read TGTGCCAGCTCACCCCCAGGGGCTGGGGAGCAGTACTTC. This translates into CASSPPGAGEQYF.

This rearrangement joins TRBV29-1 to TRBJ1-2, with TRBD1 as a possible D gene (6 bases). V lost 1 base, J lost 1 base, and 10 bases lay in between. Germline V gene lookup returns CDR1 SQVTM and CDR2 ANQGSEA. There are 14 residues in the CDR3. The CDR3 DNA sequence: TGCAGCGTTGAAGGGGACAAGTTTAACTATGGCTACACCTTC. Translation gives CSVEGDKFNYGYTF.

This chain connects TRBV19 to TRBJ1-2, with D perhaps matching TRBD1 (5 bases). Trimming pared 8 bases from V and 6 bases from J, leaving 13 bases between. Germline lookup yields CDR1 LNHDA and CDR2 SQIVND (reference sequence). This CDR3 comprises 12 residues. The CDR3 DNA reads TGTGCCAGTGTTCAGGGTTCCAATGGCTACACCTTC. Translated: CASVQGSNGYTF.

The V and J genes are TRBV2 and TRBJ2-1; 9 nucleotides align to TRBD2. Germline CDR1 reads SNHLY; CDR2 reads FYNNEI. The CDR3 totals 15 residues. Trimming at V came to 5 bases and at J to 1 base, leaving 3 bases not matched to a gene. The CDR3 protein is CASSRSGGSYNEQFF. The CDR3 DNA sequence: TGTGCCAGCAGTAGGAGCGGGGGGTCCTACAATGAGCAGTTCTTC. The full variable domain, completed using reference TRBV2 and TRBJ2-1, is EPEVTQTPSHQVTQMGQEVILRCVPISNHLYFYWYRQILGQKVEFLVSFYNNEISEKSEIFDDQFSVERPDGSNFTLKIRSTKLEDSAMYFCASSRSGGSYNEQFFGPGTRLTVL.

The chain couples TRBV9 to TRBJ2-3, with TRBD2 matching 9 bases. Germline CDR1 is SGDLS and CDR2 is YYNGEE. V trimming: 0 bases; J trimming: 4 bases; junction bases outside the gene matches: 6. The CDR3 has 16 amino acids. CDR3 residues: CASSVEGGRAPDTQYF. The CDR3 nucleotides read TGTGCCAGCAGCGTAGAGGGCGGGAGGGCCCCAGATACGCAGTATTTT.